This TCR beta chain was found in a study of molecular identifiers for immune sequencing clone quantification. General study results and limits: Sizes of highly expanded clones could be underestimated through identical TCRs sharing a barcode.

As regards this clonotype: Antigen: not known.

Trimming pared 1 base from V and 0 bases from J, leaving 10 bases between. This CDR3 spans 14 amino acids. Germline values: CDR1 DFQATT, CDR2 SNEGSKA (reference sequence). Methods described previously were used for bulk TCR libraries, and listed TCR primers were applied. TCRdb fed the PCR reads into MiXCR, producing one record per CDR3 protein. Counted here are around 470,000 distinct CDR3 sequences, under 30% occurring once; the ten biggest clones make up approximately 0.8%. The chain carries TRBV20-1 and TRBJ2-7; D might be TRBD2 (6 bases). This clonotype was sampled from a human donor in good health. Some libraries in this study had Jurkat cell RNA spiked in. Material for sequencing was naive CD8+ T cells from blood, with Jurkat cell RNA spiked in. Subset in this sample: FACS-sorted CD8+CD4-CCR7+CD45RA+ naive T cells. In DNA form, the CDR3 reads TGCAGTGCTAGAGCTGTCGGGAGCTCCTACGAGCAGTACTTC. Its protein product is CSARAVGSSYEQYF.